This T cell receptor (beta chain) was retrieved from a study of response to subunit inactivated influenza vaccine. The V and J ends lost 1 base and 6 bases, in that order; junction bases with no gene match: 8. This CDR3 region has 15 residues. Germline V lookup: CDR1 SGHTA, CDR2 FQGNSA. TCRdb processed the RT-PCR reads anew with MiXCR; each CDR3 protein has one entry. The sample holds roughly 620,000 distinct CDR3 sequences, around 11% seen once. The sample was also reused in another study, on T cells expressing NK-cell markers. This second study notes: TCR beta cDNA was generated via 5'RACE template switching incorporating UMIs. It was sorted CD3+CD56-NKG2C+, CD3+CD56+NKG2C- and CD3+CD56+NKG2C+ T cells that provided the TCR beta repertoires.

This chain joins TRBV7-2 and TRBJ2-7; 8 bases fit TRBD1. This TCR was sampled from a man aged 50 to 60 who received an inactivated influenza vaccine. Specimen: PBMCs from blood, collected on the day of vaccination. CDR3 loop: CASSLVSDRVLEQYF. The CDR3 DNA sequence: TGTGCCAGCAGCTTAGTGTCGGACAGGGTGCTCGAGCAGTACTTC.